This passage covers 27 T cell receptor beta chains from one sample sequenced in a study of T cell responses to AZD1222 COVID-19 vaccine. Libraries were prepared by immunoSEQ multiplex PCR; TCRdb keeps only in-frame clonotypes and omits some of them. The profile shows 55,000 to 85,000 clones, roughly 84% of them singletons. This specimen consisted of peripheral blood, obtained on day 0 of AZD1222 vaccination. The source is an adult in good health.

The chain is built from TRBV30 and TRBJ2-5; weak D call: TRBD1 (5 bases). This CDR3 is 15 amino acids long. Germline CDR1 and CDR2: GTSNPN and SVGIG (reference sequence). Deletions cut 2 bases from V and 5 bases from J, with 18 bases between. CDR3 sequence reads: CAWSLLGVTWETQYF. Written as DNA, the CDR3 is TGTGCCTGGAGTCTTCTAGGGGTGACCTGGGAGACCCAGTACTTC.

The V and J genes are TRBV20-1 and TRBJ2-7; 9 positions agree with TRBD1. The CDR3 runs 14 residues. With V trimmed by 6 bases and J by 2 bases, 8 bases remained unmatched. CDR1 DFQATT and CDR2 SNEGSKA come from the germline V gene (reference sequence). CDR3 region: CSASGGTGTYEQYF. As DNA, the CDR3 is TGCAGTGCCAGTGGGGGGACAGGGACCTACGAGCAGTACTTC.

This sequence joins TRBV7-2 and TRBJ1-6; perhaps TRBD1 as D (6 bases). Germline V gene sequence: CDR1 SGHTA, CDR2 FQGNSA. Trimming took off 5 bases at V and 9 bases at J, with 11 bases between the two ends. CDR3 length equals 13 residues. The CDR3 loop is CASSTTGLSPLHF. CDR3 bases: TGTGCCAGCAGCACCACAGGGCTTTCACCCCTCCACTTT. The complete variable domain, with remaining parts taken from reference TRBV7-2 and TRBJ1-6, reads GAGVSQSPSNKVTEKGKDVELRCDPISGHTALYWYRQSLGQGLEFLIYFQGNSAPDKSGLPSDRFSAERTGGSVSTLTIQRTQQEDSAVYLCASSTTGLSPLHFGNGTRLTVT.

V is TRBV5-4 and J is TRBJ2-1; 7 nucleotides line up with TRBD1. The CDR3 spans 15 residues. Germline loops: CDR1 SGHNT, CDR2 YYREEE (reference sequence). With 4 bases clipped from V and 0 bases from J, the junction kept 4 bases outside the gene matches. The DNA for the CDR3 is TGTGCCAGCAGCCTGGGACAGATCTCCTACAATGAGCAGTTCTTC. This translates into CASSLGQISYNEQFF.

The chain couples TRBV2 to TRBJ1-3; the match to TRBD1 covers 9 bases. Germline CDR1 is SNHLY and CDR2 is FYNNEI. Unmatched junction bases numbered 10, after V lost 6 bases and J lost 4 bases. CDR3 length: 16 amino acids. CDR3 residues: CASRDRTGASGNTIYF. In nucleotides, the CDR3 is TGTGCCAGCAGAGACCGGACAGGGGCGTCAGGAAACACCATATATTTT.

This sequence joins TRBV29-1 and TRBJ1-1; no definite D call. Per the germline V gene, CDR1 is SQVTM and CDR2 is ANQGSEA. Trimming took 7 bases from V and 4 from J, leaving 16 bases between them. The CDR3 consists of 13 residues. This chain's CDR3 is CSALGDLGTEAFF. The CDR3 nucleotides read TGCAGCGCGCTAGGAGATTTGGGCACTGAAGCTTTCTTT.

The CDR3 sequence: CASSPLASYNEQFF. In DNA, the CDR3 is TGTGCCAGCAGTCCACTAGCGTCATACAATGAGCAGTTCTTC. The chain couples TRBV6-2 or TRBV6-3 to TRBJ2-1, with TRBD2 matching 7 bases. V lost 5 bases and J lost 4; bases outside the gene matches: 5. Germline V gene sequence: CDR1 MNHEY, CDR2 SVGEGT. This CDR3 comprises 14 residues.

In its sample, this clone was seen once. The rearrangement uses TRBV28 and TRBJ2-5; D remains ambiguous. The germline V gene encodes CDR1 MDHEN and CDR2 SYDVKM. The V gene lost 4 bases and the J gene lost 2 bases, with 11 bases spanning the gap. The CDR3 runs 14 residues. CDR3 protein: CASSSGPPQETQYF. Written as DNA, the CDR3 is TGTGCCAGCAGTTCAGGTCCCCCACAAGAGACCCAGTACTTC.

The chain joins TRBV11-1 to TRBJ2-1; D is undetermined. There are 13 residues in the CDR3. V lost 5 bases and J lost 3, with 8 bases in between. Germline V gene data show CDR1 as SGHAT and CDR2 as FQDESV (reference sequence). DNA for the CDR3: TGTGCCAGCAGCGGCGGACGCTACAATGAGCAGTTCTTC. It is translated as CASSGGRYNEQFF.

The chain joins TRBV27 to TRBJ2-5; 7 positions agree with TRBD1. With 3 bases clipped from V and 1 base from J, the junction kept 2 bases outside the gene matches. From germline, CDR1 is MNHEY and CDR2 SMNVEV (reference sequence). The CDR3 loop spans 14 amino acids. The CDR3 sequence: CASSLGQTQETQYF. DNA of the CDR3: TGTGCCAGCAGTTTGGGACAGACCCAAGAGACCCAGTACTTC.

V and J are TRBV3-1 (or the pseudogene TRBV3-2) and TRBJ1-6; 9 nucleotides align to TRBD1. The CDR3 length is 16 residues. Germline V lookup: CDR1 LGHDT, CDR2 YNNKEL (reference sequence). The V and J ends lost 1 base and 13 bases, in that order; junction bases with no gene match: 11. The CDR3 DNA is TGTGCCAGCAGCCAAGGCGTCGGACAGGGGATGTCTCCCCTCCACTTT. It codes for CASSQGVGQGMSPLHF.

The rearrangement uses TRBV7-9 and TRBJ2-2; TRBD1 might be the D (7 bases). This CDR3 has 17 residues. The V end lost 2 bases, the J end lost 0 bases, and 13 bases lay between the germline ends. Germline V CDR1 and CDR2: SEHNR, FQNEAQ (reference sequence). CDR3 amino acids: CASSLTGDSANTGELFF. The CDR3 coding sequence is TGTGCCAGCAGCTTAACGGGGGACAGCGCGAACACCGGGGAGCTGTTTTTT.

J is TRBJ2-2 and V is TRBV11-2, with D possibly being TRBD1 or TRBD2 (5 bases each). The germline gives CDR1 SGHAT, CDR2 FQNNGV. CDR3 size: 13 residues. Trimming left V 1 base short and J 5 bases short, with 5 bases between. The CDR3 is CASSLGGTGELFF. CDR3 DNA: TGTGCCAGCAGCTTAGGGGGGACCGGGGAGCTGTTTTTT. The full variable domain, completed using reference TRBV11-2 and TRBJ2-2, is EAGVAQSPRYKIIEKRQSVAFWCNPISGHATLYWYQQILGQGPKLLIQFQNNGVVDDSQLPKDRFSAERLKGVDSTLKIQPAKLEDSAVYLCASSLGGTGELFFGEGSRLTVL.

This sequence joins TRBV7-2 and TRBJ1-3; a weak D match, TRBD1 (5 bases). Germline V lookup: CDR1 SGHTA, CDR2 FQGNSA. The CDR3 totals 16 residues. The germline V and J ends were trimmed by 4 bases and 0 bases, with 13 bases remaining between them. The CDR3 reads CASSSFTGHSGNTIYF. CDR3 in DNA: TGTGCCAGCAGCTCCTTCACAGGTCACTCTGGAAACACCATATATTTT. The full variable domain, in which reference TRBV7-2 and TRBJ1-3 provide the parts outside the CDR3, is GAGVSQSPSNKVTEKGKDVELRCDPISGHTALYWYRQSLGQGLEFLIYFQGNSAPDKSGLPSDRFSAERTGGSVSTLTIQRTQQEDSAVYLCASSSFTGHSGNTIYFGEGSWLTVV.

J is TRBJ2-3 and V is TRBV10-3, with a tentative D call TRBD1 (5 bases). The CDR3 spans 13 residues. Trimming took 5 bases from V and 5 from J, leaving 11 bases between them. Germline V gene data show CDR1 as ENHRY and CDR2 as SYGVKD. The CDR3 reads CAISRGPGDTQYF. In DNA, the CDR3 is TGTGCCATCAGTAGGGGTCCGGGAGATACGCAGTATTTT.

This clone was counted once. The sample holds other DNA sequences that translate to the same CDR3. The V gene is TRBV3-1 (or the pseudogene TRBV3-2), the J gene TRBJ1-2; D remains ambiguous. Trimming removed 0 bases at V and 5 bases at J, with 4 bases between. Per the germline V gene, CDR1 is LGHDT and CDR2 is YNNKEL (reference sequence). This CDR3 is 12 amino acids long. The CDR3 spells CASSQEGYGYTF. In DNA form, the CDR3 reads TGTGCCAGCAGCCAAGAAGGGTATGGCTACACCTTC.

The chain carries TRBV5-1 and TRBJ1-6, with 8 positions matching TRBD1. CDR3 length equals 14 residues. V shed 2 bases, J shed 8 bases, and the junction held 3 bases outside the gene matches. CDR1 and CDR2 from the germline V gene are SGHRS and YFSETQ. The CDR3 DNA sequence: TGCGCCAGCAGCTTAGACAGGGGATATTCACCCCTCCACTTT. It translates to CASSLDRGYSPLHF. Drawing the rest from reference TRBV5-1 and TRBJ1-6, the complete variable domain is KAGVTQTPRYLIKTRGQQVTLSCSPISGHRSVSWYQQTPGQGLQFLFEYFSETQRNKGNFPGRFSGRQFSNSRSEMNVSTLELGDSALYLCASSLDRGYSPLHFGNGTRLTVT.

The chain uses TRBV7-3 and TRBJ1-3; possibly TRBD1 for D (6 bases). The CDR3 spans 16 residues. V was clipped by 3 bases and J by 4 bases, with 16 bases between them. The germline CDR1 and CDR2 sequences are SGHTA and FQGTGA. The CDR3 DNA follows: TGTGCCAGCAGCTTCACCGGGGGCGCGTTGGGAAACACCATATATTTT. Translating it yields CASSFTGGALGNTIYF.

The genes are TRBV12-5 and TRBJ2-7; TRBD1 or TRBD2 may be the D gene (6 bases each). Trimming stripped 7 bases from V and 0 bases from J, with 16 bases between. CDR3 length: 15 amino acids. CDR1 is LGHNT, CDR2 FRNRAP, per germline. The CDR3 spells CASALGGLNSYEQYF. The CDR3 nucleotides are TGTGCTAGTGCCTTAGGGGGGTTGAACTCCTACGAGCAGTACTTC.

This chain links TRBV28 with TRBJ2-3, with 10 bases aligning to TRBD2. CDR3 size: 17 residues. V lost 7 bases, J lost 3 bases, and 13 bases stayed unmatched. The germline V gene encodes CDR1 MDHEN and CDR2 SYDVKM. As DNA, the CDR3 is TGTGCCAGCAAGAGCGGGGGGGCCGGAGAAGGAACAGATACGCAGTATTTT. Translated: CASKSGGAGEGTDTQYF.

V gene TRBV6-5 combines with J gene TRBJ2-1, with D perhaps assigned TRBD1 or TRBD2 (5 bases each). CDR1 MNHEY and CDR2 SVGAGI come from the germline V gene. The V gene lost 6 bases and the J gene lost 8 bases, with 17 bases spanning the gap. CDR3 length: 14 residues. CDR3 in amino acids: CASRPDLGVHEQFF. CDR3 nucleotides: TGTGCCAGCAGACCGGACCTGGGGGTTCATGAGCAGTTCTTC.

The rearrangement joins TRBV12-3 or TRBV12-4 to TRBJ1-6; D ambiguous. CDR3 length equals 12 residues. Trimming took 8 bases from V and 5 from J, leaving 7 bases between them. CDR3 bases: TGTGCCAGCCGACCCGATAATTCACCCCTCCACTTT. As protein: CASRPDNSPLHF.

This chain uses TRBV11-2 with TRBJ1-5; perhaps TRBD1 as D (5 bases). The V and J ends lost 0 bases and 3 bases respectively, with 9 bases between them. Germline lookup yields CDR1 SGHAT and CDR2 FQNNGV. CDR3 length equals 15 residues. CDR3 DNA sequence: TGTGCCAGCAGCTTAGATCGAGGGGTCAATCAGCCCCAGCATTTT. This codes for CASSLDRGVNQPQHF. Together with reference TRBV11-2 and TRBJ1-5, the CDR3 gives the full variable domain: EAGVAQSPRYKIIEKRQSVAFWCNPISGHATLYWYQQILGQGPKLLIQFQNNGVVDDSQLPKDRFSAERLKGVDSTLKIQPAKLEDSAVYLCASSLDRGVNQPQHFGDGTRLSIL.

V usage is TRBV28 and J usage is TRBJ1-2, with a tentative D call TRBD1 (6 bases). Germline assignment: CDR1 MDHEN and CDR2 SYDVKM. The CDR3 is 14 residues long. V was shortened by 6 bases and J by 8 bases, with 19 bases between the two germline ends. CDR3 amino acids: CASRLPGTQGGYTF. CDR3 nucleotides: TGTGCCAGCAGGTTACCCGGGACACAGGGCGGCTACACCTTC.

J is TRBJ2-7 and V is TRBV7-2, with D unclear. There are 14 residues in the CDR3. Germline lookup yields CDR1 SGHTA and CDR2 FQGNSA. V was clipped by 10 bases and J by 1 base, with 17 bases between them. The CDR3 nucleotides read TGTGCCACCAAACCGGGTCTTTCGTCCTACGAGCAGTACTTC. Translating it yields CATKPGLSSYEQYF.

This rearrangement joins TRBV5-5 to TRBJ1-5; D remains ambiguous. Germline V gives CDR1 SGHKS, CDR2 YYEKEE (reference sequence). The CDR3 runs 12 residues. Trimming pared 5 bases from V and 5 bases from J, leaving 8 bases between. The CDR3 DNA reads TGTGCCAGCAGTCGTGCGGATCAGCCCCAGCATTTT. It translates to CASSRADQPQHF.

The rearrangement links TRBV11-3 to TRBJ2-7; perhaps TRBD2 as D (6 bases). Trimming took 5 bases from V and 5 from J, leaving 22 bases between them. The germline V gene has CDR1 SGHNT and CDR2 YENEEA. The CDR3 loop spans 16 amino acids. The CDR3 DNA is TGTGCCAGCAGCCCCGCTCCATCAGTAGGGAGGAACGAGCAGTACTTC. Amino acid sequence: CASSPAPSVGRNEQYF.